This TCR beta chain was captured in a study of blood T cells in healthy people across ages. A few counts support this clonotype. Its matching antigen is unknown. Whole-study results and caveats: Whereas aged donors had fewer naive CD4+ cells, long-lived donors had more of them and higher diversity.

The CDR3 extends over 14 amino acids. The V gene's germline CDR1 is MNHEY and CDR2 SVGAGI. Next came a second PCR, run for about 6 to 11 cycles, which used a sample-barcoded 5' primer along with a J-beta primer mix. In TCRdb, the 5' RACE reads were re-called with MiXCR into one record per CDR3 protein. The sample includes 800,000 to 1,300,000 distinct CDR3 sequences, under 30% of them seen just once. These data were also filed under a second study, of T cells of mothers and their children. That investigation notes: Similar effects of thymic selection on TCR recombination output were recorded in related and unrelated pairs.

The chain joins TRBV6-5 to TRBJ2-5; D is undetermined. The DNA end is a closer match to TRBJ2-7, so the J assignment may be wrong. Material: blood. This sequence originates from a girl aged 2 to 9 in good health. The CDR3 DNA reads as TGTGCCAGCAGTACGATCGCCGACTCCTACGAGCAGTACTTC. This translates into CASSTIADSYEQYF.